Listed below are T cell receptor beta chains from one sample, sequenced in a study of neoadjuvant anti-PD-1 for oral cavity cancer. Clones were sequenced by immunoSEQ multiplex PCR, and TCRdb holds only the in-frame ones, with some missing. This sample has some 7,300 clones, with around 48% found just once. The sample here was tumor tissue, taken before nivolumab (anti-PD-1) treatment. The receptors originated from a person between 40 and 85 years old with oral cavity squamous cell carcinoma. The CDR3 runs from the conserved cysteine through the conserved F or W. Fields, in order: clone size, D gene, J gene, V gene, CDR3 protein, CDR3 DNA. A D gene is named only where the DNA matches it firmly. The listing skips clone size in some rows; elsewhere it reads once, few, many or a size class.

clone_size: medium-sized
d_call: NA
j_call: TRBJ1-1
v_call: TRBV25-1
cdr3_aa: CASSGRGWNTEAFF
cdr3_nt: TGTGCCAGCAGTGGCAGGGGTTGGAACACTGAAGCTTTCTTT

clone_size: few
d_call: NA
j_call: TRBJ2-1
v_call: TRBV5-5
cdr3_aa: CASSRSTGYDEQFF
cdr3_nt: TGTGCCAGCAGCCGTTCCACAGGGTACGATGAGCAGTTCTTC

clone_size: few
d_call: NA
j_call: TRBJ1-5
v_call: TRBV7-9
cdr3_aa: CASSPDGNQPQHF
cdr3_nt: TGTGCCAGCAGCCCAGACGGGAATCAGCCCCAGCATTTT

clone_size: few
d_call: TRBD1
j_call: TRBJ1-1
v_call: TRBV2
cdr3_aa: CASSDQGARNTEAFF
cdr3_nt: TGTGCCAGCAGTGATCAGGGGGCACGGAACACTGAAGCTTTCTTT

clone_size: NA
d_call: TRBD2
j_call: TRBJ2-1
v_call: TRBV7-6
cdr3_aa: CASSFRPAGGGYNEQFF
cdr3_nt: TGTGCCAGCAGCTTCCGACCGGCGGGGGGCGGCTACAATGAGCAGTTCTTC

clone_size: few
d_call: TRBD2
j_call: TRBJ2-2
v_call: TRBV4-1
cdr3_aa: CASSQDPRGGYTGELFF
cdr3_nt: TGCGCCAGCAGCCAAGATCCCCGGGGGGGTTACACCGGGGAGCTGTTTTTT

clone_size: medium-sized
d_call: NA
j_call: TRBJ2-7
v_call: TRBV7-9
cdr3_aa: CASSKETGSYSYEQYF
cdr3_nt: TGTGCCAGCAGCAAGGAGACAGGCTCATACTCCTACGAGCAGTACTTC

clone_size: NA
d_call: TRBD2
j_call: TRBJ2-3
v_call: TRBV29-1
cdr3_aa: CSAPTSGVRDTQYF
cdr3_nt: TGCAGCGCCCCGACTAGCGGGGTGAGAGATACGCAGTATTTT

clone_size: NA
d_call: NA
j_call: TRBJ2-7
v_call: TRBV6-5
cdr3_aa: CASSYPTGEQYF
cdr3_nt: TGTGCCAGCAGTTATCCGACTGGGGAGCAGTACTTC

clone_size: NA
d_call: NA
j_call: TRBJ2-1
v_call: TRBV2
cdr3_aa: CASPTLGTNEQFF
cdr3_nt: TGTGCCAGCCCTACCCTAGGGACCAATGAGCAGTTCTTC

clone_size: NA
d_call: TRBD1
j_call: TRBJ2-5
v_call: TRBV4-3
cdr3_aa: CASSRWDRGEETQYF
cdr3_nt: TGCGCCAGCAGCCGGTGGGACAGGGGAGAGGAGACCCAGTACTTC

clone_size: NA
d_call: NA
j_call: TRBJ1-4
v_call: TRBV25-1
cdr3_aa: CASSKKVGEKLFF
cdr3_nt: TGTGCCAGCAGTAAGAAGGTCGGTGAAAAACTGTTTTTT

clone_size: few
d_call: NA
j_call: TRBJ2-2
v_call: TRBV2
cdr3_aa: CASRADRTGELFF
cdr3_nt: TGTGCCAGCAGAGCTGACAGGACCGGGGAGCTGTTTTTT

clone_size: few
d_call: NA
j_call: TRBJ2-7
v_call: TRBV9
cdr3_aa: CASSVDAGTYEQYF
cdr3_nt: TGTGCCAGCAGCGTAGACGCGGGAACCTACGAGCAGTACTTC

clone_size: NA
d_call: TRBD1
j_call: TRBJ2-3
v_call: TRBV11-2
cdr3_aa: CASSLAGQGGVDTQYF
cdr3_nt: TGTGCCAGCAGCTTAGCGGGACAGGGCGGCGTGGATACGCAGTATTTT

clone_size: NA
d_call: NA
j_call: TRBJ1-2
v_call: TRBV15
cdr3_aa: CATSISSGGNYGYTF
cdr3_nt: TGTGCCACCAGCATCTCGAGCGGGGGTAACTATGGCTACACCTTC

clone_size: few
d_call: NA
j_call: TRBJ1-1
v_call: TRBV9
cdr3_aa: CASSVGAGAGTEAFF
cdr3_nt: TGTGCCAGCAGCGTAGGGGCGGGGGCAGGCACTGAAGCTTTCTTT

clone_size: NA
d_call: NA
j_call: TRBJ2-7
v_call: TRBV27
cdr3_aa: CASEVDRHYEQYF
cdr3_nt: TGTGCCAGCGAGGTGGACAGACACTACGAGCAGTACTTC

clone_size: few
d_call: NA
j_call: TRBJ1-2
v_call: TRBV10-1
cdr3_aa: CASSATGSYGYTF
cdr3_nt: TGCGCCAGCAGTGCCACAGGGAGTTACGGCTACACCTTC

clone_size: NA
d_call: NA
j_call: TRBJ1-1
v_call: TRBV10-3
cdr3_aa: CAISDKLNTEAFF
cdr3_nt: TGTGCCATCAGTGACAAGCTGAACACTGAAGCTTTCTTT

clone_size: NA
d_call: TRBD1
j_call: TRBJ2-1
v_call: TRBV9
cdr3_aa: CASSVGSGTGGWNEQFF
cdr3_nt: TGTGCCAGCAGCGTAGGATCAGGGACAGGGGGCTGGAATGAGCAGTTCTTC

clone_size: NA
d_call: NA
j_call: TRBJ2-3
v_call: TRBV7-2
cdr3_aa: CASSLADYTDTQYF
cdr3_nt: TGTGCCAGCAGCTTAGCCGACTACACAGATACGCAGTATTTT

clone_size: NA
d_call: NA
j_call: TRBJ2-3
v_call: TRBV7-2
cdr3_aa: CASSLGGAGAPTDTQYF
cdr3_nt: TGTGCCAGCAGCTTAGGCGGTGCGGGGGCCCCCACAGATACGCAGTATTTT

clone_size: NA
d_call: NA
j_call: TRBJ1-5
v_call: TRBV27
cdr3_aa: CASSPSPRRASNQPQHF
cdr3_nt: TGTGCCAGCAGTCCCTCACCCCGGCGGGCCAGCAATCAGCCCCAGCATTTT

clone_size: NA
d_call: NA
j_call: TRBJ1-2
v_call: TRBV25-1
cdr3_aa: CASSSIIEGKTYGYTF
cdr3_nt: TGTGCCAGCAGTTCTATAATAGAGGGAAAGACCTATGGCTACACCTTC

clone_size: NA
d_call: NA
j_call: TRBJ1-1
v_call: TRBV4-2
cdr3_aa: CASSQTGGGTEAFF
cdr3_nt: TGTGCCAGCAGCCAGACAGGAGGGGGCACTGAAGCTTTCTTT

clone_size: few
d_call: NA
j_call: TRBJ1-6
v_call: TRBV11-2
cdr3_aa: CASSLEPGPNNSPLHF
cdr3_nt: TGTGCCAGCAGCTTAGAGCCGGGACCCAATAATTCACCCCTCCACTTT

clone_size: once
d_call: NA
j_call: TRBJ1-4
v_call: TRBV11-3
cdr3_aa: CASSQSGLAGSDREKLFF
cdr3_nt: TGTGCCAGCAGCCAATCCGGGTTAGCAGGAAGCGATCGGGAAAAACTGTTTTTT

clone_size: few
d_call: NA
j_call: TRBJ1-2
v_call: TRBV2
cdr3_aa: CASSEFQGEVYGYTF
cdr3_nt: TGTGCCAGCAGTGAGTTCCAGGGCGAAGTGTATGGCTACACCTTC

clone_size: NA
d_call: NA
j_call: TRBJ1-1
v_call: TRBV7-8
cdr3_aa: CASSTLRGDTEAFF
cdr3_nt: TGTGCCAGCAGCACCTTGCGGGGAGACACTGAAGCTTTCTTT

clone_size: NA
d_call: NA
j_call: TRBJ2-1
v_call: TRBV5-1
cdr3_aa: CASSLTQIYNEQFF
cdr3_nt: TGCGCCAGCAGCTTAACTCAAATCTACAATGAGCAGTTCTTC

clone_size: NA
d_call: NA
j_call: TRBJ2-7
v_call: TRBV7-2
cdr3_aa: CASSFARNSYEQYF
cdr3_nt: TGTGCCAGCAGCTTTGCCCGGAACTCCTACGAGCAGTACTTC

clone_size: NA
d_call: NA
j_call: TRBJ1-2
v_call: TRBV28
cdr3_aa: CASSFPDGNYGYTF
cdr3_nt: TGTGCCAGCAGTTTCCCTGACGGTAACTATGGCTACACCTTC

clone_size: NA
d_call: NA
j_call: TRBJ2-3
v_call: TRBV5-1
cdr3_aa: CASSLVSTDTQYF
cdr3_nt: TGCGCCAGCAGCTTGGTTAGCACAGATACGCAGTATTTT

clone_size: NA
d_call: NA
j_call: TRBJ1-4
v_call: TRBV9
cdr3_aa: CASSVLGVSGEKLFF
cdr3_nt: TGTGCCAGCAGCGTATTGGGGGTTAGCGGTGAAAAACTGTTTTTT

clone_size: few
d_call: NA
j_call: TRBJ1-3
v_call: TRBV2
cdr3_aa: CASSDGASFFSGNTIYF
cdr3_nt: TGTGCCAGCAGTGATGGCGCATCGTTCTTCTCTGGAAACACCATATATTTT

clone_size: NA
d_call: TRBD1
j_call: TRBJ2-2
v_call: TRBV5-4
cdr3_aa: CASSPTGTGNTGELFF
cdr3_nt: TGTGCCAGCAGCCCCACCGGGACAGGGAACACCGGGGAGCTGTTTTTT

clone_size: NA
d_call: TRBD2
j_call: TRBJ2-7
v_call: TRBV14
cdr3_aa: CASSQGLAGVWEQYF
cdr3_nt: TGTGCCAGCAGCCAAGGACTAGCGGGCGTCTGGGAGCAGTACTTC

clone_size: NA
d_call: NA
j_call: TRBJ1-1
v_call: TRBV6-5
cdr3_aa: CASSELGLNTEAFF
cdr3_nt: TGTGCCAGCAGTGAACTGGGATTGAACACTGAAGCTTTCTTT

clone_size: NA
d_call: TRBD1
j_call: TRBJ2-1
v_call: TRBV15
cdr3_aa: CATSRDGNDRGVYNEQFF
cdr3_nt: TGTGCCACCAGCAGAGACGGGAACGACAGGGGGGTCTACAATGAGCAGTTCTTC

clone_size: NA
d_call: NA
j_call: TRBJ2-2
v_call: TRBV9
cdr3_aa: CASSTRQLNTGELFF
cdr3_nt: TGTGCCAGCAGCACCCGACAGTTGAACACCGGGGAGCTGTTTTTT

clone_size: NA
d_call: TRBD1
j_call: TRBJ1-2
v_call: TRBV5-5
cdr3_aa: CASSPPPGTGVSYTF
cdr3_nt: TGTGCCAGCAGCCCTCCCCCCGGGACAGGGGTTAGCTACACCTTC

clone_size: NA
d_call: NA
j_call: TRBJ1-2
v_call: TRBV6-1
cdr3_aa: CASSPLRGLGYTF
cdr3_nt: TGTGCCAGCAGCCCATTGAGGGGGTTAGGCTACACCTTC